The rows below give T cell receptor beta chains drawn from one sample of a study of blood T cell repertoires in COVID-19. Data came from immunoSEQ multiplex PCR; TCRdb stores just in-frame clones and leaves some out. Of fewer than 250,000 clones in the sample, around 90% were seen once. The sample comprised peripheral blood. The receptors were gathered from a young man with COVID-19, enrolled during active disease. Both conserved end residues are trimmed from each CDR3. The order of the fields is CDR3 protein, V gene, J gene, clone size. Only some rows state a clone size, as once, few, many or a class for expanded clones.

CDR3 protein: ASSYSLGGNGYT
V gene: TRBV6-5
J gene: TRBJ1-2
clone size: .

CDR3 protein: ATRGRGTPETQY
V gene: TRBV19
J gene: TRBJ2-5
clone size: .

CDR3 protein: ASRGQGGNYEQY
V gene: TRBV27
J gene: TRBJ2-7
clone size: .

CDR3 protein: ASSQDNEQF
V gene: TRBV7-9
J gene: TRBJ2-1
clone size: once

CDR3 protein: ASSHDRGYYGYT
V gene: TRBV3-1/TRBV3-2
J gene: TRBJ1-2
clone size: .

CDR3 protein: ASSRGARTSYNEQF
V gene: TRBV19
J gene: TRBJ2-1
clone size: .

CDR3 protein: ASSPGTDNYGYT
V gene: TRBV5-1
J gene: TRBJ1-2
clone size: .

CDR3 protein: ASSQNRGEGNTIY
V gene: TRBV4-1
J gene: TRBJ1-3
clone size: .

CDR3 protein: AWSPSPASPGTQY
V gene: TRBV30
J gene: TRBJ2-3
clone size: .

CDR3 protein: ASSSPGQGLHEQF
V gene: TRBV7-9
J gene: TRBJ2-1
clone size: .

CDR3 protein: AIAGLDNYEQY
V gene: TRBV28
J gene: TRBJ2-7
clone size: .

CDR3 protein: ASSLGQGSYT
V gene: TRBV28
J gene: TRBJ1-2
clone size: .

CDR3 protein: ASSQGTYEQY
V gene: TRBV25-1
J gene: TRBJ2-7
clone size: .

CDR3 protein: ASSFRTSGGVDTQY
V gene: TRBV7-2
J gene: TRBJ2-3
clone size: .

CDR3 protein: ASSQESRGLTNSPLH
V gene: TRBV3-1/TRBV3-2
J gene: TRBJ1-6
clone size: .

CDR3 protein: SVEVSTGELF
V gene: TRBV29-1
J gene: TRBJ2-2
clone size: .

CDR3 protein: ASVRDYPTDTQY
V gene: TRBV23-1
J gene: TRBJ2-3
clone size: .

CDR3 protein: ASSPRGRSGYT
V gene: TRBV18
J gene: TRBJ1-2
clone size: .

CDR3 protein: ASSRATNEKLF
V gene: TRBV6-5
J gene: TRBJ1-4
clone size: .

CDR3 protein: ASSVGTGGADYGYT
V gene: TRBV9
J gene: TRBJ1-2
clone size: .

CDR3 protein: ASTNGQGRAETQY
V gene: TRBV19
J gene: TRBJ2-5
clone size: .

CDR3 protein: ASSRSGTVPTDEQY
V gene: TRBV3-1/TRBV3-2
J gene: TRBJ2-7
clone size: .

CDR3 protein: AISGTGYEQF
V gene: TRBV24-1
J gene: TRBJ2-1
clone size: .

CDR3 protein: ASSTPSTSGGAGGANVLT
V gene: TRBV19
J gene: TRBJ2-6
clone size: .

CDR3 protein: ASRERRGFTEAF
V gene: TRBV6-5
J gene: TRBJ1-1
clone size: .

CDR3 protein: ASSYSGQGVNEQY
V gene: TRBV6-6
J gene: TRBJ2-7
clone size: .

CDR3 protein: ASSSQGAGTGELF
V gene: TRBV5-1
J gene: TRBJ2-2
clone size: .

CDR3 protein: ASSVGLGNSPLH
V gene: TRBV7-3
J gene: TRBJ1-6
clone size: .

CDR3 protein: ASGLVLGTGFYGYT
V gene: TRBV12-5
J gene: TRBJ1-2
clone size: .

CDR3 protein: ASSDGSGVNTEAF
V gene: TRBV6-4
J gene: TRBJ1-1
clone size: .

CDR3 protein: SASYASGVYEQY
V gene: TRBV20-1
J gene: TRBJ2-7
clone size: .

CDR3 protein: ASSEGARQGPHYGYT
V gene: TRBV4-1
J gene: TRBJ1-2
clone size: .

CDR3 protein: ASSQGQGIHNEQF
V gene: TRBV7-3
J gene: TRBJ2-1
clone size: .